The text below deals with one T cell receptor beta chain. The data belong to a study of technical replicates of blood from a handful of donors. The CDR3 totals 14 residues. CDR1 is SGHRS, CDR2 YFSETQ, per germline. Trimming left V 0 bases short and J 4 bases short, with 11 bases between. Clones were read by immunoSEQ multiplex PCR, and TCRdb kept only the in-frame ones, dropping some. The sample lists approximately 70,000 clones, almost 95% occurring once. The genes are TRBV5-1 and TRBJ2-7; TRBD2 might be the D (6 bases). This TCR came from a human donor in good health. Sequencing used T cells isolated from PBMCs. The CDR3 is CASSLGDFEYEQYF. CDR3 nucleotide sequence: TGCGCCAGCAGCTTGGGGGACTTTGAATACGAGCAGTACTTC.